These 11 T cell receptor beta chains were sequenced from one sample in a study of T cell clonotyping in hematopoietic cell transplantation (dated by TCRdb to the early 2020s). The sample's time point label, decoded: recipient sample about 28 days before transplant, after cytoreduction. Receptor amplification or capture employed the immunoSEQ multiplex PCR assay. This immuneACCESS table, as held by TCRdb, lists in-frame sequences with V and J called but not all clones. Of the missing ones, under half trace to an unresolved V gene in checked studies; the others have no known cause. This sample is represented by about 50,000 clones; around 84% of them were singletons. The biggest ten clones account for about 6% of the sample. The specimen was peripheral blood mononuclear cells, collected before stem cell transplant. These receptors came from a man aged 60 to 75 with biphenotypic leukemia. Some clones in this sample may be carry-over from other donors' samples.

This clone was observed once. The CDR3 DNA sequence: TGCAGCGTAGGGGACAGGGATTGGAGTGGGCCCCAGCATTTT. It codes for CSVGDRDWSGPQHF. The chain is built from TRBV29-1 and TRBJ1-5; 9 positions agree with TRBD1. With V trimmed by 6 bases and J by 9 bases, 12 bases remained unmatched. CDR3 length: 14 amino acids. Per the germline V gene, CDR1 is SQVTM and CDR2 is ANQGSEA.

The V and J genes are TRBV6-5 and TRBJ2-1; either TRBD1 or TRBD2 may fit D (5 bases each). This CDR3 region has 15 residues. Germline V CDR1 and CDR2: MNHEY, SVGAGI. Trimming pared 6 bases from V and 4 bases from J, leaving 16 bases between. The CDR3 region has the DNA TGTGCCAGCAGAGTAACTAGGGGAATATACAATGAGCAGTTCTTC. Translated: CASRVTRGIYNEQFF.

This chain links TRBV5-1 with TRBJ1-1, with TRBD1 matching 12 bases. This CDR3 contains 15 residues. V gave up 2 bases and J gave up 7 bases; unmatched junction bases: 6. Germline CDR1 and CDR2: SGHRS and YFSETQ. CDR3 sequence reads: CASSLPGQGAGEAFF. In DNA, the CDR3 is TGCGCCAGCAGCTTACCGGGACAGGGGGCGGGTGAAGCTTTCTTT.

The rearrangement links TRBV2 to TRBJ2-2; a weak D match, TRBD1 (5 bases). This CDR3 is 15 amino acids long. Germline lookup yields CDR1 SNHLY and CDR2 FYNNEI. Trimming pared 2 bases from V and 6 bases from J, leaving 13 bases between. The DNA of the CDR3 is TGTGCCAGCAGTGAACACACACTCAGGGCCGGGGAGCTGTTTTTT. Residues: CASSEHTLRAGELFF.

The J gene is TRBJ1-3, the V gene TRBV29-1; 7 bases agree with TRBD1. The CDR3 is 14 residues long. Per germline, CDR1 SQVTM and CDR2 ANQGSEA. Germline trimming cut 5 bases from V and 2 bases from J; bases unmatched to any gene: 6. CDR3 bases: TGCAGCGTTACCACAGGGGACCCTGGAAACACCATATATTTT. Translating gives CSVTTGDPGNTIYF. The full variable domain, in which reference TRBV29-1 and TRBJ1-3 provide the parts outside the CDR3, is SAVISQKPSRDICQRGTSLTIQCQVDSQVTMMFWYRQQPGQSLTLIATANQGSEATYESGFVIDKFPISRPNLTFSTLTVSNMSPEDSSIYLCSVTTGDPGNTIYFGEGSWLTVV.

The chain is built from TRBV19 and TRBJ1-1, with 9 bases lining up with TRBD1. The CDR3 totals 15 residues. Germline V gene data show CDR1 as LNHDA and CDR2 as SQIVND (reference sequence). V dropped 5 bases and J dropped 6; count of bases not matched to a gene: 10. For the CDR3, the DNA is TGTGCCAGTAGTGACGACCGGGACAGGGAACCTGAAGCTTTCTTT. Protein sequence: CASSDDRDREPEAFF. Variable domain in full (rest from reference TRBV19 and TRBJ1-1): DGGITQSPKYLFRKEGQNVTLSCEQNLNHDAMYWYRQDPGQGLRLIYYSQIVNDFQKGDIAEGYSVSREKKESFPLTVTSAQKNPTAFYLCASSDDRDREPEAFFGQGTRLTVV.

The chain links TRBV15 to TRBJ2-7; D may be TRBD2 (5 bases). CDR1 and CDR2 from the germline V gene are LNHNV and YYDKDF (reference sequence). CDR3 length equals 14 residues. Between the trimmed V and J ends, which lost 3 bases and 9 bases, there was a span of 18 bases. CDR3 DNA: TGTGCCACCAGCAGGGGCCCTTCGTCCAGCGGGCAGTACTTC. Its translation is CATSRGPSSSGQYF.

The rearrangement links TRBV13 to TRBJ2-3, with 8 bases aligning to TRBD2. Trimming cost V 1 base and J 2 bases; bases outside gene matches: 5. Per the germline V gene, CDR1 is PRHDT and CDR2 is FYEKMQ (reference sequence). This CDR3 spans 16 amino acids. CDR3 in amino acids: CASSLEAAGATDTQYF. The CDR3 DNA reads TGTGCCAGCAGCTTAGAGGCAGCGGGAGCCACAGATACGCAGTATTTT.

The chain employs TRBV7-3 and TRBJ2-3, with D uncertain. Between the trimmed V and J ends, which lost 5 bases and 1 base, there was a span of 10 bases. The CDR3 is 14 amino acids. Germline V CDR1 and CDR2: SGHTA, FQGTGA. The DNA of the CDR3 is TGTGCCAGCAGCGCGTCCGGGCGCACAGATACGCAGTATTTT. As protein: CASSASGRTDTQYF. Full variable domain (outside the CDR3, taken from reference TRBV7-3 and TRBJ2-3): GAGVSQTPSNKVTEKGKYVELRCDPISGHTALYWYRQSLGQGPEFLIYFQGTGAADDSGLPNDRFFAVRPEGSVSTLKIQRTERGDSAVYLCASSASGRTDTQYFGPGTRLTVL.

The chain couples TRBV5-6 to TRBJ2-7, with 7 bases lining up with TRBD1. Germline-derived CDR1 and CDR2 are SGHDT and YYEEEE. The trim removed 1 base at V and 3 bases at J, leaving 13 bases unmatched. The CDR3 contains 17 residues. CDR3 region: CASSLFPGTAFLYEQYF. The DNA for the CDR3 is TGTGCCAGCAGCTTGTTTCCCGGGACAGCTTTTCTCTACGAGCAGTACTTC.

The chain recombines TRBV7-3 with TRBJ2-7; no clear D gene. CDR1 is SGHTA, CDR2 FQGTGA, per germline. Trimming left V 1 base short and J 3 bases short, with 19 bases between. This CDR3 comprises 17 residues. The CDR3 bases are TGTGCCAGCAGCTTAATAACGCCCAGACCTCCCGACTACGAGCAGTACTTC. It is translated as CASSLITPRPPDYEQYF.